The rows below give T cell receptor beta chains drawn from one sample of a study of response to subunit inactivated influenza vaccine. Each CDR3 protein is one row after TCRdb ran MiXCR on the RT-PCR reads. Among a few hundred thousand distinct CDR3 sequences, around 7.7% were seen once, and the ten largest hold around 13%. Sequences were derived from PBMCs from blood, sampled roughly 24 months after vaccination. Receptors originate from a man between 50 and 70 years old who received an inactivated influenza vaccine. Each CDR3 is given with its conserved first and last residue. Fields, in order: CDR3 protein, V gene, D gene. A D gene is named only where the DNA matches it firmly.

CASSLGPWGASHYGYTF | TRBV7-9 | .
CSARGPGQGRGEKLFF | TRBV20-1 | TRBD1
CASSLFDAPYEQYF | TRBV28 | .
CASSWGGVNSGNTIYF | TRBV12-3/TRBV12-4 | .
CASSRLAGGVWNEQFF | TRBV6-2/TRBV6-3 | TRBD2
CSVGRARYNEQFF | TRBV29-1 | .
CASSLGLAGAGRFF | TRBV5-6 | TRBD2
CAWRNGGTEAFF | TRBV30 | .
CASSFDRLNYNEQFF | TRBV7-2 | .
CASGGSRWETQYF | TRBV12-5 | .
CASSQDPGTVLFF | TRBV3-1 | TRBD1
CASSNPPDTQYF | TRBV12-3/TRBV12-4 | .
CASSLARTGWNSPLHF | TRBV5-5 | TRBD1
CASSQLGGLQETQYF | TRBV3-1 | .
CASSYRERGEQYF | TRBV6-5 | .
CATRLGQPHTGELFF | TRBV15 | .
CASSAALETTEAFF | TRBV25-1 | .
CSAEGGSGEAFF | TRBV20-1 | .
CASSESTSAYYEQYF | TRBV10-1 | TRBD2
CATSVPGQGHNEQFF | TRBV24-1 | TRBD1
CASSPLPAVEAFF | TRBV5-5 | .
CASPESMIPYGYTF | TRBV21-1 | .
CASSLDMVAGSGEQYF | TRBV12-3/TRBV12-4 | TRBD2
CASIGLAGERNTQYF | TRBV12-3/TRBV12-4 | TRBD2
CASSMYGVANTGELFF | TRBV9 | .
CASRTGATDTQYF | TRBV25-1 | TRBD1
CSAWRGTVHEQYF | TRBV20-1 | TRBD2
CSASAAGAGQPQHF | TRBV20-1 | .